Reported below is one TCR beta chain. What it binds is not known. The junction and the germline gene differ at one end; a read error may be behind it. These data originate in a study of tumor and adjacent non-tumor tissue in lung cancer. Study-level background: Around 4.5 million productive TCRbeta reads were obtained per sample on average. Study-wide findings and caveats: Tumor repertoires had a smaller top 100 clone share than normal lung. Tumor TCR diversity, when higher, was linked to shorter survival.

TCRbeta libraries were built with three rounds of nested PCR, modified from ARM-PCR. TCRdb analysed the multiplex PCR reads with MiXCR anew, one entry per CDR3 protein. The sample yields approximately 79,000 distinct CDR3 sequences, 76% seen once. The CDR3 extends over 15 amino acids. Germline V gives CDR1 LGHNA, CDR2 YNFKEQ. No cell sorting was done before RNA was extracted from the tissue. This non-tumor lung sample came from over 3 cm beyond the tumor edge. The sample comprised distant non-tumor lung tissue. The clonotype originates from a man between 65 and 85 years old with non-small cell lung cancer. The chain employs TRBV4-2 and TRBJ2-1; maybe TRBD2 (6 bases). DNA for the CDR3: TGTGCCAACAGCCCGAACCAGGACTACCTCAATGAGCACTTCTTC. Amino acid sequence: CANSPNQDYLNEHFF.